This entry lists 26 T cell receptor beta chains sequenced from one sample in a study. TCRdb analysed the RT-PCR reads with MiXCR anew, one entry per CDR3 protein. The table has fewer than 800,000 distinct CDR3 sequences, 14% seen once. The sequenced sample was memory CD4+ T cells from blood. The receptors come from a female donor in good health, serving as a healthy control.

This clonotype was observed a few times. The CDR3 loop is CASTETGYRELFF. The CDR3 region has the DNA TGTGCCAGCACCGAAACAGGGTACCGGGAGCTGTTTTTT. The V gene is TRBV6-5, the J gene TRBJ2-2, with D possibly being TRBD1 (6 bases). Trimming removed 7 bases from V and 9 bases from J, with 15 bases in between. Germline assignment: CDR1 MNHEY and CDR2 SVGAGI. CDR3 size: 13 residues.

This clonotype was counted a few times. The chain is built from TRBV12-3 or TRBV12-4 and TRBJ1-1; no firm D call. The CDR3 runs 15 residues. V shed 1 base and J shed 5 bases, with 14 bases lying between them. This CDR3 reads CASSLEAGWETEAFF. In nucleotides, the CDR3 is TGTGCCAGCAGTTTAGAGGCGGGTTGGGAGACTGAAGCTTTCTTT.

The chain is built from TRBV19 and TRBJ1-1; TRBD1 agrees at 12 bases. CDR1 is LNHDA and CDR2 is SQIVND in the germline V gene (reference sequence). This CDR3 comprises 16 residues. The J segment lost 6 bases and the V segment lost 9 bases, leaving 14 bases of the junction unmatched. CDR3 sequence reads: CASNPGTGQGAAEAFF. The DNA for the CDR3 is TGTGCCAGCAACCCGGGGACGGGACAGGGGGCCGCTGAAGCTTTCTTT.

This clonotype was seen a handful of times. The chain links TRBV24-1 to TRBJ1-1, with D hard to call. This CDR3 is 13 amino acids long. The V and J ends lost 5 bases and 3 bases respectively, with 9 bases between them. Germline loops: CDR1 KGHDR, CDR2 SFDVKD. The DNA of the CDR3 is TGTGCCACCAGTGGGTTAGGGTACACTGAAGCTTTCTTT. It yields the protein CATSGLGYTEAFF.

The rearrangement uses TRBV28 and TRBJ1-1; tentative D call: TRBD1 (5 bases). The CDR3 loop spans 13 amino acids. From germline, CDR1 is MDHEN and CDR2 SYDVKM. Trimming removed 5 bases from V and 4 bases from J, with 11 bases in between. In DNA form, the CDR3 reads TGTGCCAGCAGTCAGGGTTTGAGCACTGAAGCTTTCTTT. This gives the protein CASSQGLSTEAFF.

This clonotype has more than one count but fewer than ten. The chain combines TRBV6-6 with TRBJ2-7; TRBD2 aligns across 7 bases. Germline CDR1 and CDR2: MNHNY and SVGAGI (reference sequence). The CDR3 is 15 amino acids. Germline trimming cut 2 bases from V and 4 bases from J; bases unmatched to any gene: 8. CDR3 in amino acids: CASSYTGGPFYEQYF. CDR3 nucleotide sequence: TGTGCCAGCAGTTACACGGGAGGCCCATTTTACGAGCAGTACTTC.

The V gene is TRBV7-2, the J gene TRBJ2-1; D unresolved. V gave up 3 bases and J gave up 10 bases, with 7 bases separating them. CDR1 SGHTA and CDR2 FQGNSA come from the germline V gene. The CDR3 contains 11 residues. The CDR3 region is CASSFLGEQFF. DNA for the CDR3: TGTGCCAGCAGCTTCCTCGGCGAGCAGTTCTTC.

V is TRBV5-5 and J is TRBJ1-6, with unresolved D. Trimming removed 2 bases at V and 7 bases at J, with 10 bases between. The CDR3 is 14 residues long. Germline V gene lookup returns CDR1 SGHKS and CDR2 YYEKEE (reference sequence). In nucleotides, the CDR3 is TGTGCCAGCAGCTTCGACCTGCAAAATTCACCCCTCCACTTT. Its translation: CASSFDLQNSPLHF.

This clonotype was seen more than once but under ten times. J is TRBJ2-7 and V is TRBV20-1; D possibly uses TRBD1 or TRBD2 (6 bases each). Trimming shortened V by 3 bases and J by 3 bases, and 18 bases separated the two germline ends. The CDR3 sequence is 15 residues long. The germline V gene has CDR1 DFQATT and CDR2 SNEGSKA (reference sequence). The CDR3: CSASGGGAGSYEQYF. CDR3 DNA: TGCAGTGCTAGTGGGGGCGGGGCAGGGAGCTACGAGCAGTACTTC.

The sample holds many counts of this clonotype. The chain uses TRBV7-2 and TRBJ2-5; 7 bases line up with TRBD2. Unmatched junction bases numbered 2, after V lost 2 bases and J lost 2 bases. Germline CDR1 and CDR2: SGHTA and FQGNSA. The CDR3 contains 14 residues. Here the CDR3 DNA reads TGTGCCAGCAGCTTAATGGGGGGGCAAGAGACCCAGTACTTC. Its protein is CASSLMGGQETQYF. Full variable domain (outside the CDR3, taken from reference TRBV7-2 and TRBJ2-5): GAGVSQSPSNKVTEKGKDVELRCDPISGHTALYWYRQSLGQGLEFLIYFQGNSAPDKSGLPSDRFSAERTGGSVSTLTIQRTQQEDSAVYLCASSLMGGQETQYFGPGTRLLVL.

V usage is TRBV6-2 or TRBV6-3 and J usage is TRBJ2-7; D is uncertain. CDR3 length: 15 residues. Germline-derived CDR1 and CDR2 are MNHEY and SVGEGT. Trimming pared 6 bases from V and 1 base from J, leaving 16 bases between. This chain's CDR3 is CASSKATTMSYEQYF. CDR3 DNA sequence: TGTGCCAGCAGCAAAGCCACGACGATGTCCTACGAGCAGTACTTC.

V and J are TRBV10-3 and TRBJ1-5, with D maybe TRBD1 (6 bases). The germline V gene has CDR1 ENHRY and CDR2 SYGVKD. V lost 2 bases, J lost 4 bases, and 18 bases lay in between. This CDR3 region has 17 residues. This CDR3 reads CAISEGTGKGGNQPQHF. DNA of the CDR3: TGTGCCATCAGTGAGGGAACCGGGAAAGGGGGTAATCAGCCCCAGCATTTT.

This clonotype was found many times. The genes are TRBV5-1 and TRBJ1-2; no clear D. CDR3 length: 13 amino acids. In germline, CDR1 is SGHRS, CDR2 YFSETQ. Between the trimmed V and J ends, which lost 0 bases and 5 bases, there was a span of 8 bases. The CDR3 DNA is TGCGCCAGCAGCTTGGGCGCATCTTATGGCTACACCTTC. Translating gives CASSLGASYGYTF.

This clonotype was detected only a few times. V usage is TRBV11-2 and J usage is TRBJ2-1; unclear D gene. This CDR3 comprises 14 residues. Trimming shortened V by 0 bases and J by 11 bases, and 14 bases separated the two germline ends. Per the germline V gene, CDR1 is SGHAT and CDR2 is FQNNGV. CDR3 sequence: CASSLDPRNYKQFF. The DNA for the CDR3 is TGTGCCAGCAGCTTAGATCCCCGCAACTATAAGCAGTTCTTC.

The CDR3 nucleotides read TGTGCCAGCAGTTTAAATGGACTCTGGAATGAGCAGTTCTTC. This encodes CASSLNGLWNEQFF. This rearrangement joins TRBV28 to TRBJ2-1, with D possibly being TRBD2 (5 bases). The CDR3 has 14 residues. The V and J ends lost 2 bases and 7 bases respectively, with 12 bases between them. Germline V lookup: CDR1 MDHEN, CDR2 SYDVKM. Drawing the rest from reference TRBV28 and TRBJ2-1, the complete variable domain is DVKVTQSSRYLVKRTGEKVFLECVQDMDHENMFWYRQDPGLGLRLIYFSYDVKMKEKGDIPEGYSVSREKKERFSLILESASTNQTSMYLCASSLNGLWNEQFFGPGTRLTVL.

The chain carries TRBV30 and TRBJ1-2; no reliable D call. V dropped 2 bases and J dropped 8 bases, with 9 bases sitting between them. From germline, CDR1 is GTSNPN and CDR2 SVGIG (reference sequence). This CDR3 is built from 11 residues. The CDR3 protein is CAWSPSEGYTF. In DNA form, the CDR3 reads TGTGCCTGGAGTCCCTCGGAGGGCTACACCTTC.

This clonotype occurred a few times. This sequence joins TRBV18 and TRBJ1-1; D not resolved. The length of the CDR3 is 13 residues. Trimming cost V 5 bases and J 4 bases, with 11 bases left between them. Per germline, CDR1 KGHSH and CDR2 LQKENI. The CDR3 here is CASSKDAITEAFF. The CDR3 region has the DNA TGTGCCAGCTCAAAGGACGCAATCACTGAAGCTTTCTTT.

This chain joins TRBV11-2 and TRBJ2-6, with TRBD1 matching 8 bases. V lost 6 bases and J lost 1; bases outside the gene matches: 11. The CDR3 has 18 amino acids. CDR1 is SGHAT and CDR2 is FQNNGV in the germline V gene. The CDR3 loop reads CASSFRTGLESGANVLTF. CDR3 nucleotides: TGTGCCAGCAGTTTCAGGACAGGGTTAGAGTCTGGGGCCAACGTCCTGACTTTC.

This clonotype was seen only a few times. The chain is built from TRBV7-6 and TRBJ2-2, with a possible D match to TRBD1 (6 bases). V lost 1 base and J 3 bases, leaving 9 bases between the germline ends. The CDR3 extends over 15 amino acids. In germline, CDR1 is SGHVS, CDR2 FNYEAQ. The CDR3 here is CASSLEQGDTGELFF. The CDR3 DNA reads TGTGCCAGCAGCTTAGAACAGGGAGACACCGGGGAGCTGTTTTTT.

This clonotype was seen more than once but under ten times. V is TRBV12-3 or TRBV12-4 and J is TRBJ1-1; 8 bases are a match to TRBD1. The V and J ends lost 5 bases and 0 bases, in that order; junction bases with no gene match: 5. The CDR3 covers 15 residues. CDR3 nucleotide sequence: TGTGCCAGCAGTATCAACAGGGGGGTGAACACTGAAGCTTTCTTT. The encoded protein is CASSINRGVNTEAFF.

The chain has TRBV4-3 and TRBJ1-2; tentative D call: TRBD1 (5 bases). V was cut by 0 bases and J by 5 bases, with 13 bases left in between. There are 15 residues in the CDR3. Germline lookup yields CDR1 LGHNA and CDR2 YSLEER. This chain's CDR3 is CASSQDRGTPYGYTF. In nucleotides, the CDR3 is TGCGCCAGCAGCCAAGATCGTGGGACTCCTTATGGCTACACCTTC.

This clonotype was counted a few times. This sequence joins TRBV7-3 and TRBJ2-2; D is ambiguous. The CDR3 loop spans 16 amino acids. Trimming cost V 0 bases and J 4 bases, with 12 bases left between them. In germline, CDR1 is SGHTA, CDR2 FQGTGA. CDR3 coding DNA: TGTGCCAGCAGCTTAACGAGTCCCCACGGCACCGGGGAGCTGTTTTTT. Its protein is CASSLTSPHGTGELFF.

V gene TRBV10-1 combines with J gene TRBJ2-3; 8 bases align to TRBD2. CDR3 length equals 17 residues. Germline V CDR1 and CDR2: WNHNN, SYGVQD (reference sequence). V dropped 6 bases and J dropped 0; count of bases not matched to a gene: 11. The CDR3 reads CASSLGSSGYSTDTQYF. Written as DNA, the CDR3 is TGCGCCAGCAGCTTGGGGTCTAGCGGGTATAGCACAGATACGCAGTATTTT.

V and J are TRBV9 and TRBJ1-1; 9 bases align to TRBD1. Germline V gene data show CDR1 as SGDLS and CDR2 as YYNGEE. V dropped 4 bases and J dropped 5; count of bases not matched to a gene: 9. CDR3 length: 15 amino acids. DNA for the CDR3: TGTGCCAGCAGCCCCCGGGACAGGGAGTTAACTGAAGCTTTCTTT. It is translated as CASSPRDRELTEAFF.

The V and J genes are TRBV7-9 and TRBJ1-2; a possible D gene is TRBD1 (6 bases). Germline-derived CDR1 and CDR2 are SEHNR and FQNEAQ (reference sequence). The CDR3 consists of 13 residues. V lost 5 bases to trimming and J lost 7 bases, with 14 bases between them. The CDR3 DNA sequence: TGTGCCAGCAGCCCCGGACAGTACGGTGGCTACACCTTC. Protein: CASSPGQYGGYTF. The full variable domain, its missing parts supplied by reference TRBV7-9 and TRBJ1-2, is DTGVSQNPRHKITKRGQNVTFRCDPISEHNRLYWYRQTLGQGPEFLTYFQNEAQLEKSRLLSDRFSAERPKGSFSTLEIQRTEQGDSAMYLCASSPGQYGGYTFGSGTRLTVV.

The V call is TRBV10-3, the J call TRBJ1-4, with 7 bases that match TRBD1. J gave up 3 bases and V 0 bases, and 4 bases lay outside the gene matches. This CDR3 contains 16 residues. Germline assignment: CDR1 ENHRY and CDR2 SYGVKD. The CDR3, as DNA: TGTGCCATCAGTGAGTCTAGGGACAGCCCTAATGAAAAACTGTTTTTT. Its protein is CAISESRDSPNEKLFF.